The following is a T cell receptor (beta chain) sequence with its context. A TCRbeta library incorporating unique molecular identifiers was prepared. Using its own MiXCR run on the PCR reads, TCRdb lists one record per CDR3 protein. The sample carries about 980,000 distinct CDR3 sequences, about 29% recorded once. This sample is part of a study of T-cell reconstitution after alpha-beta-depleted transplantation in children. The CDR3 loop spans 17 amino acids. The V segment lost 0 bases and the J segment 3 bases; nucleotides outside the gene matches: 9. CDR1 is SQVTM and CDR2 is ANQGSEA in the germline V gene.

The receptor was derived from a boy younger than two who had a stem cell transplant for SCID, so the T cells may come from the graft donor. The sequences come from PBMCs, mostly from graft donor cells, collected 360 days after TCRalphabeta/CD19-depleted stem cell transplant. The chain uses TRBV29-1 and TRBJ2-3, with 10 bases matching TRBD1. The CDR3 sequence is CSVEDRLRQGATDTQYF. In nucleotides, the CDR3 is TGCAGCGTTGAAGATCGACTCAGACAGGGGGCAACAGATACGCAGTATTTT.